Sequencing of this T cell receptor (beta chain) was carried out in a study of shared clonotypes between healthy human individuals (dated by TCRdb to about 2020). A note on the overall study: Two women and a few men aged 18 to 49 years were included in the cohort. For each donor, CD4 naive and CD4 memory were each run on three plates, CD8 naive on two plates, and CD8 memory on one plate. The study deeply sequenced blood TCR repertoires of about five healthy adults to estimate repertoire size and the extent of clonotype sharing between individuals. To increase sequencing depth and limit assay-specific biases, TCR repertoire library preparation and sequencing were carried out by different laboratories using diverse techniques. Between about 0.94 and 10 billion PBMCs per donor were obtained by leukapheresis.

Findings and caveats that apply to the study as a whole: Incomplete sequencing was indicated by rarefaction of sorted-subset datasets, despite the large sequencing depth. Based on pairwise subsampling, the degree of clonotype sharing among donors was expected to be affected by sequencing depth. Sampling was limited to blood, and TCR repertoires in tissue likely differ from TCR repertoires in blood. Naive subsets generally had larger estimated clonotype richness than memory subsets did. Because the study included only a small number of donors, the genetic and exposure-history diversity represented was limited. Sharing across several donors was observed for around 4.8% of naive CD4, 3% to 3.5% of naive CD8, about 2.3% of memory CD4, and over 0.3% of memory CD8 clonotypes. Compared with non-shared clonotypes, the clonotypes found in all four sorted-subset donors had higher generation probabilities.

Healthy HIV-negative adults with no recently reported acute infections or vaccinations were included as donors. All donors were Caucasian adults living in Nashville, Tennessee, USA. CD4+ T cells were enriched by magnetic negative selection, after which naive cells were positively selected on CD45RA and the negative fraction was taken as the memory subset. After blood collection by leukapheresis, PBMCs were isolated using Ficoll-Histopaque density gradient centrifugation and then cryopreserved in the vapor phase of liquid nitrogen. Purity and quantity of every magnetically sorted T cell population were checked by analytical flow cytometry. Genomic DNA was isolated from every sorted fraction and measured by UV absorbance on a Nanodrop 2000c. Concerning this clone: Its target antigen remains unknown. No much larger clone exists at a distance of one base, and base qualities are not known.

Using the deep immunoSEQ assay, TCR CDR3 regions were amplified from genomic DNA by multiplex PCR. Extracted genomic DNA from each cell subset was distributed evenly across all wells of several immunoSEQ 96-well plates, and each plate was treated as a replicate. For sorted subsets, each replicate PCR was loaded with approximately 190 ng genomic DNA, equivalent to 30,000 or so T cell genomes. The purified libraries were quantified using a Qubit 3.0 fluorometer, sized with a Bioanalyzer 2100, and then quantified again using the KAPA Library Quantification kit. A separate single-read 150-cycle Illumina NextSeq 550 flow cell was used to sequence each immunoSEQ 96-well plate. As for how the authors treated the data: Because only junctional sequences without quality scores were contained in the immunoSEQ output, filtering matching that applied to full-length reads could not be performed. Sequences were annotated with PyIR, a Python wrapper for IgBLAST v1.9, using IMGT germline references to assign V/J genes and CDR3. Reads were removed for weak V/J assignments (E-value above 1e-6), missing CDR3, stop codons, out-of-frame junctions, or ambiguous translated residues. V3J clonotypes were defined by identical inferred V gene, J gene, and CDR3 amino acid sequence. The percentage overlap between two repertoires was calculated by dividing the number of shared unique clonotypes by the size of the smaller repertoire. Three approaches were used to assess repertoire richness: RTK rarefaction, the Chao1 estimator, and Recon v2.1 estimates of unobserved clonotypes. Generation probabilities for all TCRbeta clonotypes obtained by the gDNA method from a few donors were computed using OLGA. In its TCRdb copy, this immuneACCESS table keeps in-frame sequences only and misses some clones. Where compared with another copy, unresolved V genes explain less than half of these, and the others have no known cause. That table furnishes V, J and clone size, whereas the DNA furnished D and trimming. A total of approximately 2.5 million clones appear in this sample, under 95% of them only once. The ten most abundant clones make up 0.36% of the sample.

The origin of this receptor is a man aged 18 to 30 in good health. Some clones in this sample may be carry-over from other donors' samples. The sample comprised naive CD4+ T cells from PBMCs. This sample's cell subset or site label indicates: CD45RA+ positively selected.

The bases are TGTGCCTGGCGCCGGGACAGACACACAGATACGCAGTATTTT. This codes for CAWRRDRHTDTQYF. The chain links TRBV30 with TRBJ2-3, with 7 central nucleotides matching TRBD1. The CDR3 contains 14 residues, cysteine and phenylalanine counted. Just CDR3 DNA is preserved here, 42 bases in frame from base 1. CDR1 and CDR2 (GTSNPN, SVGIG) derive from the germline V gene (reference sequence). Trimming removed 5 bases from V and 2 bases from J; the gene matches leave 7 bases unexplained.